The present entry profiles one TCR beta chain with its context. This specimen belongs to a study of response to subunit inactivated influenza vaccine. MiXCR, applied by TCRdb to the RT-PCR reads, yields one record per CDR3 protein. Among 500,000 or so distinct CDR3 sequences listed, 16% were seen once. The CDR3 contains 14 residues. In germline, CDR1 is SQVTM, CDR2 ANQGSEA. This specimen consisted of CD4+ T cells sorted from PBMCs, obtained approximately 25 months after vaccination. The V and J genes are TRBV29-1 and TRBJ1-2; D remains ambiguous. The clonotype originates from a man aged 50-75 years who received an inactivated influenza vaccine. This chain's CDR3 is CRAETNSAHYGYTF. DNA of the CDR3: TGCAGGGCTGAAACGAATTCGGCCCACTATGGCTACACCTTC. The full variable domain, rest sourced from reference TRBV29-1 and TRBJ1-2, is SAVISQKPSRDICQRGTSLTIQCQVDSQVTMMFWYRQQPGQSLTLIATANQGSEATYESGFVIDKFPISRPNLTFSTLTVSNMSPEDSSIYLCRAETNSAHYGYTFGSGTRLTVV.